This T cell receptor beta chain was sequenced in a study of shared clonotypes between healthy human individuals. Measured with immunoSEQ multiplex PCR; TCRdb has only the in-frame clones, and not every one. The sample holds 2 million to 2.5 million clones, 85% to 95% seen once. Germline V gene data show CDR1 as SGHDT and CDR2 as YYEEEE. Trimming cost V 6 bases and J 1 base, with 20 bases left between them. The CDR3 length is 17 residues. Sequencing was performed on naive CD4+ T cells from PBMCs. Indicated subset: CD45RA+ positively selected. The clonotype comes from a man aged 18 to 30 in good health. Some clones in this sample may be carry-over from other donors' samples. The V call is TRBV5-6, the J call TRBJ1-3; TRBD1 is a possible D gene (6 bases). The CDR3, as DNA: TGTGCCAGCACCCCACTTCAGGGCAGGGGATCTGGAAACACCATATATTTT. Its protein product is CASTPLQGRGSGNTIYF.